These 21 T cell receptor beta chains came from one sample sequenced in a study of shared clonotypes between healthy human individuals. Here immunoSEQ multiplex PCR was the method, and the copy in TCRdb shows in-frame clones only, minus some. Of hundreds of thousands of clones in the sample, around 75% were seen once. The sequencing sample was made of PBMCs. These TCRs come from a woman in her 40s in good health. Some clones in this sample may be carry-over from other donors' samples.

The count of this clone is one. The genes are TRBV19 and TRBJ1-2; D is unresolved. The CDR3 runs to 14 residues. Trimming took off 3 bases at V and 11 bases at J, with 19 bases between the two ends. CDR1 LNHDA and CDR2 SQIVND come from the germline V gene (reference sequence). The CDR3 coding sequence is TGTGCCAGTAGTATCCCGGACGGTTCCCTTGGGTACACCTTC. Amino acid sequence: CASSIPDGSLGYTF. The variable domain in full, completed from reference TRBV19 and TRBJ1-2, reads DGGITQSPKYLFRKEGQNVTLSCEQNLNHDAMYWYRQDPGQGLRLIYYSQIVNDFQKGDIAEGYSVSREKKESFPLTVTSAQKNPTAFYLCASSIPDGSLGYTFGSGTRLTVV.

This chain connects TRBV7-9 to TRBJ2-3; 7 bases fit TRBD2. Losses at the gene ends were 5 bases for V and 5 bases for J; bases not matched to a gene: 7. This CDR3 has 14 amino acids. CDR1 SEHNR and CDR2 FQNEAQ come from the germline V gene (reference sequence). This chain's CDR3 is CASSPLAGEDTQYF. CDR3 sequence (DNA): TGTGCCAGCAGCCCGCTGGCGGGGGAAGATACGCAGTATTTT.

The chain uses TRBV7-2 and TRBJ1-6; D gene uncertain. Germline CDR1 SGHTA, CDR2 FQGNSA. The CDR3 length is 14 residues. The V end lost 1 base, the J end lost 13 bases, and 14 bases lay between the germline ends. CDR3 in amino acids: CASSLESVGAPLHF. CDR3 DNA: TGTGCCAGCAGCTTAGAGAGCGTCGGAGCGCCCCTCCACTTT.

This rearrangement joins TRBV6-5 to TRBJ2-7; 11 bases line up with TRBD2. With 9 bases clipped from V and 1 base from J, the junction kept 5 bases outside the gene matches. CDR1 is MNHEY, CDR2 SVGAGI, per germline. The CDR3 has 14 residues. CDR3 loop: CASTSGRLSYEQYF. CDR3 nucleotides: TGTGCCAGTACTAGCGGGAGATTGTCCTACGAGCAGTACTTC.

The V gene is TRBV28, the J gene TRBJ2-7, with D tentatively TRBD1 or TRBD2 (5 bases each). Germline-derived CDR1 and CDR2 are MDHEN and SYDVKM. Trimming cost V 3 bases and J 3 bases, with 15 bases left between them. The CDR3 length is 15 residues. CDR3 protein: CASSLVQGANYEQYF. Written as DNA, the CDR3 is TGTGCCAGCAGTTTGGTTCAGGGAGCCAACTACGAGCAGTACTTC.

The CDR3 DNA reads TGTGCCAGCAGTGAAACTTGGGGCCGGGATCAGCCCCAGCATTTT. Amino acid sequence: CASSETWGRDQPQHF. V gene TRBV6-1 combines with J gene TRBJ1-5, with a weak D call TRBD1 (5 bases). The CDR3 has 15 residues. Between the trimmed V and J ends, which lost 2 bases and 5 bases, there was a span of 13 bases. CDR1 is MNHNS, CDR2 SASEGT, per germline.

The chain combines TRBV7-3 with TRBJ2-3; D possibly corresponds to TRBD1 (5 bases). V shed 3 bases and J shed 3 bases, with 10 bases lying between them. CDR1 and CDR2 from the germline V gene are SGHTA and FQGTGA. There are 14 residues in the CDR3. The CDR3 region is CASSLYSGTDTQYF. CDR3 sequence (DNA): TGTGCCAGCAGCTTGTATTCAGGGACAGATACGCAGTATTTT.

The V and J genes are TRBV15 and TRBJ1-2, with D possibly TRBD1 on 5 matching bases. V lost 1 base and J lost 2, with 14 bases in between. Germline CDR1 LNHNV, CDR2 YYDKDF (reference sequence). The CDR3 runs 16 residues. CDR3 DNA: TGTGCCACCAGCAGAGGACAGAGTTTTAACAACTATGGCTACACCTTC. Translated, it gives CATSRGQSFNNYGYTF.

With respect to this clone: The likely explanation is a read error, given a far larger clone one base away. This chain connects TRBV2 to TRBJ1-2, with 8 bases identical to TRBD1. The germline CDR1 and CDR2 sequences are SNHLY and FYNNEI. V was pared by 6 bases and J by 2 bases, with 2 bases of the junction left unmatched. The CDR3 runs 13 residues. CDR3 DNA sequence: TGTGCCAGCAGCCGGACAGGGAACTATGGCTACACCTTC. This codes for CASSRTGNYGYTF.

About this clone: At one boundary the junction diverges from the germline segment, which might be a read error. The chain uses TRBV4-1 and TRBJ1-1, with D unclear. Germline assignment: CDR1 MGHRA and CDR2 YSYEKL. The CDR3 is 15 amino acids. The chain's CDR3 is CASSLGSGGYTEASF. The CDR3 DNA is TGCGCCAGCAGCCTGGGCTCGGGTGGGTACACTGAAGCTTCCTTT.

The chain links TRBV19 to TRBJ1-1; D gene uncertain. With 7 bases removed from V and 4 bases from J, the gap between germline ends came to 16 bases. Germline V gene data show CDR1 as LNHDA and CDR2 as SQIVND (reference sequence). The CDR3 covers 14 residues. CDR3 DNA: TGTGCCAGTAATAGGATTGGGTCGGGCACTGAAGCTTTCTTT. Its protein product is CASNRIGSGTEAFF.

J is TRBJ2-1 and V is TRBV7-3, with D perhaps matching TRBD1 or TRBD2 (5 bases each). From germline, CDR1 is SGHTA and CDR2 FQGTGA. This CDR3 is built from 15 residues. The V end was cut by 1 base, the J end by 3 bases, with 10 bases between. The CDR3 coding sequence is TGTGCCAGCAGCTTAAAACGGGACGGCTACAATGAGCAGTTCTTC. It encodes CASSLKRDGYNEQFF.

This chain joins TRBV5-1 and TRBJ2-5, with TRBD2 as a possible D gene (5 bases). The CDR3 runs 14 residues. The germline V and J ends were trimmed by 0 bases and 5 bases, with 11 bases remaining between them. Germline loops: CDR1 SGHRS, CDR2 YFSETQ. The CDR3, as DNA: TGCGCCAGCAGCTTGGGTGGAGGAGTGGAGACCCAGTACTTC. Protein: CASSLGGGVETQYF.

The chain joins TRBV7-9 to TRBJ2-7, with 11 bases identical to TRBD1. Germline CDR1 and CDR2: SEHNR and FQNEAQ (reference sequence). The junction had 7 bases not matched to a gene; V was cut back by 5 bases and J by 4 bases. The CDR3 length is 15 residues. The CDR3 loop reads CASSNWTGGLYEQYF. DNA of the CDR3: TGTGCCAGCAGCAATTGGACAGGGGGCTTATACGAGCAGTACTTC.

This clone was seen more than once but under ten times. V is TRBV19 and J is TRBJ2-1; D unclear. The length of the CDR3 is 14 residues. Looked up from germline, CDR1 is LNHDA and CDR2 is SQIVND (reference sequence). The germline V and J ends were trimmed by 3 bases and 1 base, with 7 bases remaining between them. The CDR3 region is CASSIQASYNEQFF. The CDR3 DNA reads TGTGCCAGTAGTATTCAGGCTTCCTACAATGAGCAGTTCTTC.

The V call is TRBV27, the J call TRBJ1-1; D is uncertain. V was clipped by 6 bases and J by 2 bases, with 19 bases between them. The germline V gene encodes CDR1 MNHEY and CDR2 SMNVEV (reference sequence). This CDR3 spans 16 amino acids. In nucleotides, the CDR3 is TGTGCCAGCAGCACCTTTTTTTTACGGGGAAACACTGAAGCTTTCTTT. Translated: CASSTFFLRGNTEAFF.

V gene TRBV30 combines with J gene TRBJ1-1; no clear D gene. Germline CDR1 is GTSNPN and CDR2 is SVGIG (reference sequence). This CDR3 region has 14 residues. Trimming left V 0 bases short and J 5 bases short, with 13 bases between. CDR3 in amino acids: CAWSVGLDYTEAFF. For the CDR3, the DNA is TGTGCCTGGAGTGTGGGTTTGGATTATACTGAAGCTTTCTTT.

The count of this clone is one. The V and J genes are TRBV27 and TRBJ2-7, with 7 bases aligning to TRBD1. The V gene end was trimmed by 4 bases and the J gene end by 7 bases; junction bases not matched to a gene: 10. The CDR3 runs 14 residues. Germline-derived CDR1 and CDR2 are MNHEY and SMNVEV (reference sequence). CDR3 bases: TGTGCCAGCAGTTCGCAACACAGGGGTGGGGAGCAGTACTTC. This translates into CASSSQHRGGEQYF.

The V and J genes are TRBV28 and TRBJ1-5; D perhaps matches TRBD1 (5 bases). There are 16 residues in the CDR3. V lost 7 bases and J lost 3, with 19 bases in between. Germline assignment: CDR1 MDHEN and CDR2 SYDVKM. CDR3 amino acids: CASTFRVFGVNQPQHF. DNA of the CDR3: TGTGCCAGCACCTTCAGGGTATTTGGCGTCAATCAGCCCCAGCATTTT.

The chain joins TRBV11-2 to TRBJ2-1, with D possibly TRBD2 on 6 matching bases. Germline CDR1 is SGHAT and CDR2 is FQNNGV. This CDR3 is 14 amino acids long. V dropped 6 bases and J dropped 5 bases, with 14 bases sitting between them. The CDR3 protein is CASRLGGAHNEQFF. CDR3 sequence (DNA): TGTGCCAGCAGACTCGGCGGGGCCCACAATGAGCAGTTCTTC.

The chain links TRBV6-5 to TRBJ1-6; the match to TRBD1 covers 7 bases. Germline lookup yields CDR1 MNHEY and CDR2 SVGAGI. There are 15 residues in the CDR3. Unmatched junction bases numbered 10, after V lost 2 bases and J lost 12 bases. The CDR3 nucleotides are TGTGCCAGCAGTTACAATAGACAGGGTCTCCGACCCCTCCACTTT. Translated: CASSYNRQGLRPLHF.